The rows below give T cell receptor beta chains drawn from one sample of a study of CD8 T cells in ankylosing spondylitis. Using its own MiXCR run on the 5' RACE reads, TCRdb lists one record per CDR3 protein. Of 180,000 or so distinct CDR3 sequences in the sample, roughly 12% were seen once. The sequenced material came from blood, either unsorted or a sorted T cell fraction (not recorded which). Receptors were obtained from a male donor with ankylosing spondylitis or in good health (not recorded which). Both conserved end residues are part of each CDR3. D genes are given only for firm matches. Where a row states a size, it is once, few, many or the class of an expanded clone; other rows omit it.

J gene,clone size,V gene,D gene,CDR3 protein,CDR3 DNA
TRBJ1-2,many,TRBV9,NA,CASSVGTGGNYGYTF,TGTGCCAGCAGCGTAGGTACGGGGGGCAACTATGGCTACACCTTC
TRBJ2-1,NA,TRBV7-9,TRBD2,CASSFEGLAVYNEQFF,TGTGCCAGCAGTTTCGAGGGACTAGCGGTGTACAATGAGCAGTTCTTC
TRBJ2-3,NA,TRBV6-1,NA,CASRRAGELSDTQYF,TGTGCCAGCAGACGGGCAGGAGAGTTGTCAGATACGCAGTATTTT
TRBJ2-1,few,TRBV27,NA,CASSFNVNEQFF,TGTGCCAGCAGTTTTAATGTCAATGAGCAGTTCTTC
TRBJ2-7,many,TRBV5-1,NA,CASSPAEPGGDEQYF,TGCGCCAGCAGCCCGGCCGAGCCCGGGGGAGACGAGCAGTACTTC
TRBJ1-1,many,TRBV4-1,NA,CASSQESFAVNTEAFF,TGCGCCAGCAGCCAAGAAAGTTTCGCAGTGAACACTGAAGCTTTCTTT
TRBJ2-2,NA,TRBV29-1,NA,CSAGLTSPEELFF,TGCAGCGCGGGACTTACTTCCCCCGAGGAGCTGTTTTTT
TRBJ1-5,many,TRBV28,NA,CASSTGGDGNQPQHF,TGTGCCAGCAGTACGGGGGGGGACGGGAATCAGCCCCAGCATTTT
TRBJ2-5,NA,TRBV14,NA,CASSQVVAGTQYF,TGTGCCAGCAGCCAAGTGGTAGCTGGGACCCAGTACTTC
TRBJ1-3,few,TRBV7-2,NA,CASSLRAGFDGNTIYF,TGTGCCAGCAGCTTACGAGCAGGGTTTGATGGAAACACCATATATTTT
TRBJ2-3,NA,TRBV28,NA,CASSSPGGTAIHTQYF,TGTGCCAGCAGCTCACCCGGGGGGACAGCAATCCATACGCAGTATTTT